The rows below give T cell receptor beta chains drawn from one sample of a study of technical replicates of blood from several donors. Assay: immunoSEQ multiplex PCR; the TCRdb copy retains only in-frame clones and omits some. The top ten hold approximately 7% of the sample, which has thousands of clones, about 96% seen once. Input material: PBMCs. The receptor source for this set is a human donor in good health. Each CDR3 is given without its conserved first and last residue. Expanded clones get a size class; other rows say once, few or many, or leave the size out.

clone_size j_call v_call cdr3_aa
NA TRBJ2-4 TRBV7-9 ASSGGGRTSLLAKNIQY
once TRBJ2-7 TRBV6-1 ASREGLSYEQY
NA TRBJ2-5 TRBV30 AWSTGRRETQY
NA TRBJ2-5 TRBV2 ASTPRDTQETQY
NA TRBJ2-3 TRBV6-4 ASSVSSGSTEDTQY
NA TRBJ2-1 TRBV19 ASSIDLASGSYNEQF
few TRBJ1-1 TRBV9 ASSVEQGEHTEAF
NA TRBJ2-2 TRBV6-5 ASSKTQGFAGELF
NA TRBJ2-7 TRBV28 ASSSRQGAREQY
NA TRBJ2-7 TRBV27 ASSPGSGRSMYEQY